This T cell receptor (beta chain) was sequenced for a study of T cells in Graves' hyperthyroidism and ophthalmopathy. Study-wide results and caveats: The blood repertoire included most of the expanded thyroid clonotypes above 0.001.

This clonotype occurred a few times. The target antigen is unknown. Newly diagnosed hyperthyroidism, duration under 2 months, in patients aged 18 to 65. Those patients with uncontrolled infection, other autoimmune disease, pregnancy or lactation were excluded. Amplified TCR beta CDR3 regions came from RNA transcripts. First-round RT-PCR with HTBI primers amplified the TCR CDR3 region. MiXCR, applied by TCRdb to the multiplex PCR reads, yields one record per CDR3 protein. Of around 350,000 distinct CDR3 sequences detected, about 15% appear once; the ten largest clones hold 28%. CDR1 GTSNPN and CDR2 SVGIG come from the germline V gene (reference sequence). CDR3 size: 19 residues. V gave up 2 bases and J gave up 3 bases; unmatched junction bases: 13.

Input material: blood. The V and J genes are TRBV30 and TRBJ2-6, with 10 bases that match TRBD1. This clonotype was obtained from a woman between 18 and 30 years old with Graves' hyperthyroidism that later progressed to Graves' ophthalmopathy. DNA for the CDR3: TGTGCCTGGAGTCACCCGGGGGGGACAGGGGATTTTGGGGCCAACGTCCTGACTTTC. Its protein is CAWSHPGGTGDFGANVLTF.